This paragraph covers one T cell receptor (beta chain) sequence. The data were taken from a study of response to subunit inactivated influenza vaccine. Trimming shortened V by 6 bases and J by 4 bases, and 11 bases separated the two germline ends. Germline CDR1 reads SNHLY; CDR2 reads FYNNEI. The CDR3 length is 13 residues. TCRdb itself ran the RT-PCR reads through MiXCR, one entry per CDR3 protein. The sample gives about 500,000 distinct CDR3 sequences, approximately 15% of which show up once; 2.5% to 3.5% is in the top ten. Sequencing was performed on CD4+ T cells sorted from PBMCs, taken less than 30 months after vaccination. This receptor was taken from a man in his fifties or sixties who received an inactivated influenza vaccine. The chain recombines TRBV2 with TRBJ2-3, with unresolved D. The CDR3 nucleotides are TGTGCCAGCAGCCCCTCCTACGCAGATACGCAGTATTTT. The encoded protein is CASSPSYADTQYF.